The 21 T cell receptor beta chains below come from one sample, sequenced in a study of human T cells and chemical hapten exposure. TCRdb passed the RACE reads through MiXCR, listing each CDR3 protein once. The table records about 70,000 distinct CDR3 sequences, about 8% of them present only once. Time point of the sample: patch test 2, 6 weeks after DPC sensitization. The sample's treatment: therapeutic diphenylcyclopropenone sensitization with weekly scalp DPC. Here the sequenced sample was whole blood, taken in connection with sensitization to the hapten diphenylcyclopropenone (DPC). The receptor set was obtained from a woman aged 45-65 years with alopecia areata. Some clones in this sample may be carry-over from other donors' samples.

This clonotype was counted between two and nine times. V is TRBV6-1 and J is TRBJ1-2; D possibly corresponds to TRBD1 (5 bases). Germline CDR1 is MNHNS and CDR2 is SASEGT. The CDR3 has 13 residues. V lost 4 bases and J lost 3, with 9 bases in between. CDR3 in DNA: TGTGCCAGCAGTGGACGACAGCACTATGGCTACACCTTC. Translation: CASSGRQHYGYTF.

This clonotype came up a few times. This rearrangement joins TRBV29-1 to TRBJ1-2; D unclear. CDR3 length: 12 residues. Germline CDR1 is SQVTM and CDR2 is ANQGSEA. Trimming shortened V by 6 bases and J by 4 bases, and 12 bases separated the two germline ends. CDR3 DNA: TGCAGCGTCGTCACGGGCTCCTATGGCTACACCTTC. It specifies CSVVTGSYGYTF.

This clonotype was recorded many times. The J gene is TRBJ1-1, the V gene TRBV6-1; D unclear. CDR3 length: 11 amino acids. CDR1 and CDR2 from the germline V gene are MNHNS and SASEGT. V was pared by 4 bases and J by 8 bases, with 8 bases between. This CDR3 reads CASSVGVEAFF. CDR3 DNA: TGTGCCAGCAGTGTGGGCGTAGAAGCTTTCTTT.

The sample holds a few counts of this clonotype. This sequence joins TRBV27 and TRBJ1-5; 7 bases match TRBD1. CDR1 MNHEY and CDR2 SMNVEV come from the germline V gene (reference sequence). The CDR3 is 14 amino acids. Losses at the gene ends were 5 bases for V and 3 bases for J; bases not matched to a gene: 4. The CDR3: CASSLQGNNQPQHF. The CDR3 bases are TGTGCCAGCAGTCTACAGGGGAACAATCAGCCCCAGCATTTT.

There are many counts of this clonotype. The germline gene is not matched at one end of the junction; a read error may be the cause. The chain couples TRBV5-8 to TRBJ1-6; unclear D gene. The CDR3 has 11 residues. Germline V gene data show CDR1 as SGHTS and CDR2 as YDEGEE. CDR3 coding DNA: TGTGCCAGCAGCTTTACAGCACCACTCCACTTT. Translated, it gives CASSFTAPLHF. The variable domain in full, completed from reference TRBV5-8 and TRBJ1-6, reads EAGVTQSPTHLIKTRGQQATLRCSPISGHTSVYWYQQALGLGLQFLLWYDEGEERNRGNFPPRFSGRQFPNYSSELNVNALELEDSALYLCASSFTAPLHFGNGTRLTVT.

This clonotype was observed a handful of times. The genes are TRBV5-1 and TRBJ1-4; TRBD1 aligns across 10 bases. The CDR3 is 13 residues long. Germline V gene data show CDR1 as SGHRS and CDR2 as YFSETQ. After removal of 7 bases from V and 5 bases from J, the junction contained 2 bases not matched to a gene. CDR3 residues: CASSGQGNEKLFF. DNA of the CDR3: TGCGCCAGCTCGGGACAGGGGAATGAAAAACTGTTTTTT.

There are many counts of this clonotype. The rearrangement joins TRBV28 to TRBJ2-7; either TRBD1 or TRBD2 may supply D (5 bases each). Germline CDR1 is MDHEN and CDR2 is SYDVKM. V lost 3 bases, J lost 4 bases, and 10 bases lay in between. This CDR3 spans 13 amino acids. The CDR3 coding sequence is TGTGCCAGCAGTTTTACGGGACGGTACGAGCAGTACTTC. This gives the protein CASSFTGRYEQYF.

The gene calls are TRBV21-1 and TRBJ2-3; the table names TRBD2, a call not compared with the DNA. TRBV21-1 is noted as a pseudogene. This CDR3 comprises 17 residues. The CDR3 reads CASSKVGIAGGTDTQYF. The CDR3 nucleotides read TGTGCCAGCAGCAAAGTGGGTATAGCGGGGGGCACAGATACGCAGTATTTT.

This clonotype came up a few times. This rearrangement joins TRBV15 to TRBJ2-2; 9 bases agree with TRBD1. Germline V gene data show CDR1 as LNHNV and CDR2 as YYDKDF (reference sequence). CDR3 length equals 18 residues. Losses at the gene ends were 5 bases for V and 3 bases for J; bases not matched to a gene: 13. This CDR3 reads CATSGTGTKVRDTGELFF. The CDR3 bases are TGTGCCACCAGCGGGACAGGGACTAAAGTGCGGGACACCGGGGAGCTGTTTTTT.

On this clonotype: Germline is not matched at one junction end, which may reflect a read error. The chain employs TRBV10-3 and TRBJ1-6; D gene uncertain. The germline V gene encodes CDR1 ENHRY and CDR2 SYGVKD. The CDR3 spans 14 residues. The DNA for the CDR3 is TGTGCCATCAGTGACGGGGTAGAAAATTCACTCCTCCACTTT. It specifies CAISDGVENSLLHF.

This clonotype was found a few times. V usage is TRBV5-5 and J usage is TRBJ2-1; the D call may be TRBD1 or TRBD2 (5 bases each). From germline, CDR1 is SGHKS and CDR2 YYEKEE (reference sequence). V shed 3 bases and J shed 7 bases, with 11 bases lying between them. The CDR3 is 13 residues long. The DNA of the CDR3 is TGTGCCAGCAGCTCGGGACCATTAAATGAGCAGTTCTTC. It is translated as CASSSGPLNEQFF.

This clonotype was recorded at least ten times. The chain joins TRBV6-6 to TRBJ1-6, with TRBD1 identical over 7 bases. V lost 5 bases, J lost 9 bases, and 7 bases stayed unmatched. The CDR3 is made up of 14 amino acids. The V gene's germline CDR1 is MNHNY and CDR2 SVGAGI (reference sequence). CDR3: CASSARDRSSPLHF. As DNA, the CDR3 is TGTGCCAGCAGTGCCCGGGACAGAAGTTCACCCCTCCACTTT.

This clonotype was picked up a small number of times. This chain uses TRBV19 with TRBJ1-6, with 7 bases matching TRBD1. The junction had 3 bases not matched to a gene; V was cut back by 2 bases and J by 8 bases. Germline CDR1 is LNHDA and CDR2 is SQIVND (reference sequence). CDR3 size: 14 residues. The CDR3 protein is CASSIRGQDSPLHF. The CDR3 nucleotides read TGTGCCAGTAGTATAAGGGGGCAGGATTCACCCCTCCACTTT.

This clonotype has a handful of counts. The chain has TRBV27 and TRBJ2-3; 9 positions match TRBD1. Germline CDR1 MNHEY, CDR2 SMNVEV (reference sequence). This CDR3 has 13 amino acids. The trim removed 4 bases at V and 9 bases at J, leaving 5 bases unmatched. In nucleotides, the CDR3 is TGTGCCAGCAGTTCCGGGACAGGGAGGACGCAGTATTTT. It translates to CASSSGTGRTQYF.

This clonotype has ten or more counts. The chain links TRBV29-1 to TRBJ1-1; D not resolved. V lost 5 bases to trimming and J lost 3 bases, with 10 bases between them. CDR3 size: 12 residues. Germline V gene data show CDR1 as SQVTM and CDR2 as ANQGSEA. CDR3: CSVRREHTEAFF. The CDR3 DNA reads as TGCAGCGTTAGAAGGGAACACACTGAAGCTTTCTTT.

This clonotype came up a few times. This chain uses TRBV27 with TRBJ2-1; 9 nucleotides agree with TRBD1. Germline V gene data show CDR1 as MNHEY and CDR2 as SMNVEV (reference sequence). After removal of 7 bases from V and 8 bases from J, the junction contained 6 bases not matched to a gene. The CDR3 length is 13 residues. The CDR3, as DNA: TGTGCCAGCACCCGAACAGGGGGCGATGAGCAGTTCTTC. This gives the protein CASTRTGGDEQFF.

In this sample, this clonotype turned up many times. The gene calls are TRBV13 and TRBJ2-5, with 7 bases that match TRBD2. Germline loops: CDR1 PRHDT, CDR2 FYEKMQ (reference sequence). This CDR3 contains 12 residues. Unmatched junction bases numbered 3, after V lost 7 bases and J lost 4 bases. The CDR3: CASTGRRETQYF. The CDR3 DNA is TGTGCCAGCACCGGGAGGCGAGAGACCCAGTACTTC.

This clonotype has a handful of counts. This sequence joins TRBV12-5 and TRBJ1-1; D gene ambiguous. Trimming took 2 bases from V and 4 from J, leaving 8 bases between them. CDR1 LGHNT and CDR2 FRNRAP come from the germline V gene. This CDR3 comprises 13 residues. The CDR3, as DNA: TGTGCTAGTGGTTTGAACCCAACCACTGAAGCTTTCTTT. Translating gives CASGLNPTTEAFF. The variable domain in full, with the rest retrieved from reference TRBV12-5 and TRBJ1-1, is DARVTQTPRHKVTEMGQEVTMRCQPILGHNTVFWYRQTMMQGLELLAYFRNRAPLDDSGMPKDRFSAEMPDATLATLKIQPSEPRDSAVYFCASGLNPTTEAFFGQGTRLTVV.

This clonotype was counted between two and nine times. The rearrangement joins TRBV28 to TRBJ2-7; D is ambiguous. Trimming stripped 6 bases from V and 4 bases from J, with 7 bases between. This CDR3 region has 11 residues. Germline loops: CDR1 MDHEN, CDR2 SYDVKM. The CDR3 DNA reads as TGTGCCAGCAGGGGCAAATACGAGCAGTACTTC. Encoded protein: CASRGKYEQYF.

This clonotype was recorded only once. This chain links TRBV12-3 or TRBV12-4 with TRBJ2-2, with D possibly TRBD1 on 5 matching bases. The V end was cut by 6 bases, the J end by 3 bases, with 11 bases between. The length of the CDR3 is 14 residues. The CDR3 bases are TGTGCCAGCAGCCAGACAGAGTACACCGGGGAGCTGTTTTTT. Encoded protein: CASSQTEYTGELFF.

V gene TRBV6-6 combines with J gene TRBJ1-6; 7 bases fit TRBD1. The CDR3 covers 16 residues. Germline CDR1 reads MNHNY; CDR2 reads SVGAGI (reference sequence). V lost 7 bases and J lost 9; bases outside the gene matches: 15. In DNA, the CDR3 is TGTGCCAGCACTGAACCGGTCACGGGGACAGCTTCACCCCTCCACTTT. Translating gives CASTEPVTGTASPLHF.